The 28 T cell receptor beta chains in this list originate from one sample, sequenced in a study of blood T cell repertoires in COVID-19 (dated by TCRdb to between 2020 and 2021). Library construction relied on the immunoSEQ multiplex PCR assay. Here the immuneACCESS table is served through TCRdb, limited to in-frame sequences with V and J called. Missing clones are a known gap in these copies; in checked studies unresolved V genes cover under half, and the rest lacks a known reason. The table for this sample lists over 200,000 clones; 84% of them were counted only once. The ten largest make up roughly 6.2% of the sample. Sequenced input: PBMCs or T cells enriched from blood (not recorded which). The source of these receptors is a woman between 40 and 50 years old who had recovered from COVID-19.

This chain uses TRBV3-1 (or the pseudogene TRBV3-2) with TRBJ2-7; D is undetermined. CDR1 and CDR2 from the germline V gene are LGHDT and YNNKEL (reference sequence). V lost 0 bases and J 0 bases, leaving 9 bases between the germline ends. The CDR3 is 15 amino acids. CDR3 amino acids: CASSQDLTASYEQYF. The CDR3 region has the DNA TGTGCCAGCAGCCAAGATCTTACAGCCTCCTACGAGCAGTACTTC.

CDR3 protein: CASALRWRENTEAFF. The CDR3 bases are TGTGCCAGCGCATTAAGATGGAGGGAGAACACTGAAGCTTTCTTT. V gene TRBV19 combines with J gene TRBJ1-1, with D unclear. The germline CDR1 and CDR2 sequences are LNHDA and SQIVND (reference sequence). The V end was cut by 9 bases, the J end by 1 base, with 18 bases between. There are 15 residues in the CDR3.

As regards this clone: Other DNA sequences in this sample translate to the same CDR3. The chain combines TRBV5-1 with TRBJ1-1; no clear D. Trimming removed 0 bases at V and 0 bases at J, with 6 bases between. Germline V gives CDR1 SGHRS, CDR2 YFSETQ. The CDR3 is 14 residues long. CDR3: CASSLGGMNTEAFF. CDR3 DNA: TGCGCCAGCAGCTTGGGAGGGATGAACACTGAAGCTTTCTTT.

The rearrangement links TRBV6-5 to TRBJ1-5; D unresolved. V lost 7 bases and J 2 bases, leaving 9 bases between the germline ends. The CDR3 consists of 13 residues. The germline gives CDR1 MNHEY, CDR2 SVGAGI. CDR3 nucleotides: TGTGCCAGCAAGGAGGACGGCAATCAGCCCCAGCATTTT. This gives the protein CASKEDGNQPQHF.

This chain links TRBV19 with TRBJ2-1, with 11 positions matching TRBD2. Germline V gene sequence: CDR1 LNHDA, CDR2 SQIVND (reference sequence). Trimming took 1 base from V and 5 from J; bases not matched to a gene: 7. The CDR3 extends over 17 amino acids. This CDR3 is CASSIGSGRAVDNEQFF. For the CDR3, the DNA is TGTGCCAGTAGTATAGGTAGCGGGAGGGCCGTAGACAATGAGCAGTTCTTC.

The V and J genes are TRBV3-1 (or the pseudogene TRBV3-2) and TRBJ1-5; TRBD1 is a possible D gene (6 bases). The germline gives CDR1 LGHDT, CDR2 YNNKEL (reference sequence). Trimming shortened V by 4 bases and J by 4 bases, and 11 bases separated the two germline ends. The CDR3 extends over 14 amino acids. CDR3 loop: CASSLRGANQPQHF. The DNA of the CDR3 is TGTGCCAGCAGCCTCCGGGGGGCTAATCAGCCCCAGCATTTT.

The chain employs TRBV19 and TRBJ1-5; D is unresolved. The germline V gene has CDR1 LNHDA and CDR2 SQIVND (reference sequence). Trimming pared 3 bases from V and 6 bases from J, leaving 12 bases between. CDR3 length equals 14 residues. The CDR3 DNA reads as TGTGCCAGTAGTATCGGGAGTGTAGGTCAGCCCCAGCATTTT. Amino acids: CASSIGSVGQPQHF. The full variable domain, its missing parts supplied by reference TRBV19 and TRBJ1-5, is DGGITQSPKYLFRKEGQNVTLSCEQNLNHDAMYWYRQDPGQGLRLIYYSQIVNDFQKGDIAEGYSVSREKKESFPLTVTSAQKNPTAFYLCASSIGSVGQPQHFGDGTRLSIL.

The chain employs TRBV9 and TRBJ1-2; 7 bases agree with TRBD1. The CDR3 length is 14 residues. Germline CDR1 reads SGDLS; CDR2 reads YYNGEE. Trimming removed 4 bases from V and 3 bases from J; junction bases left unmatched: 6. The chain's CDR3 is CASSPGTDDYGYTF. The CDR3 DNA sequence: TGTGCCAGCAGCCCGGGGACAGACGACTATGGCTACACCTTC.

The genes are TRBV5-4 and TRBJ2-2; 8 nucleotides match TRBD1. V lost 2 bases, J lost 1 base, and 4 bases stayed unmatched. Germline V gives CDR1 SGHNT, CDR2 YYREEE (reference sequence). The CDR3 covers 16 residues. CDR3 nucleotide sequence: TGTGCCAGCAGCTTCGACAGGGGACAGAACACCGGGGAGCTGTTTTTT. Its translation: CASSFDRGQNTGELFF.

The rearrangement uses TRBV27 and TRBJ2-2, with 8 bases aligning to TRBD2. Germline CDR1 is MNHEY and CDR2 is SMNVEV (reference sequence). V was clipped by 5 bases and J by 4 bases; unmatched bases: 6. CDR3 length: 15 amino acids. The CDR3 nucleotides are TGTGCCAGCAGTAGGGGACTAGTGGGCACCGGGGAGCTGTTTTTT. Its protein product is CASSRGLVGTGELFF.

The chain recombines TRBV19 with TRBJ1-3; 8 bases match TRBD1. The CDR3 consists of 14 residues. CDR1 and CDR2 from the germline V gene are LNHDA and SQIVND (reference sequence). Losses at the gene ends were 6 bases for V and 7 bases for J; bases not matched to a gene: 8. DNA for the CDR3: TGTGCCAGTAGACCTACGGACAGGGCGAACACCATATATTTT. Protein sequence: CASRPTDRANTIYF.

This clone was counted only a few times. V and J are TRBV9 and TRBJ1-3, with 8 nucleotides matching TRBD1. The trim removed 2 bases at V and 4 bases at J, leaving 8 bases unmatched. CDR3 length: 16 residues. From germline, CDR1 is SGDLS and CDR2 YYNGEE. This CDR3 is CASSVGQGARGNTIYF. CDR3 bases: TGTGCCAGCAGCGTGGGGCAGGGGGCGCGAGGAAACACCATATATTTT.

As concerns this clone: Other DNA sequences within the sample encode an identical CDR3. The J gene is TRBJ2-3, the V gene TRBV3-1 (or the pseudogene TRBV3-2); D is perhaps TRBD2 (5 bases). Trimming stripped 1 base from V and 1 base from J, with 6 bases between. The CDR3 runs to 14 residues. Germline values: CDR1 LGHDT, CDR2 YNNKEL (reference sequence). Written as DNA, the CDR3 is TGTGCCAGCAGCCAAGGAGCGGGCACAGATACGCAGTATTTT. Protein product: CASSQGAGTDTQYF.

V usage is TRBV7-2 and J usage is TRBJ2-1; weak D call: TRBD2 (6 bases). This CDR3 contains 16 residues. V was shortened by 6 bases and J by 0 bases, with 15 bases between the two germline ends. CDR1 and CDR2 (germline): SGHTA, FQGNSA. The CDR3: CASRAGTPSSYNEQFF. Here the CDR3 DNA reads TGTGCCAGCAGGGCCGGGACTCCGAGCTCCTACAATGAGCAGTTCTTC.

The chain couples TRBV6-4 to TRBJ2-7; 14 bases agree with TRBD2. This CDR3 contains 19 residues. J gave up 7 bases and V 6 bases, and 20 bases lay outside the gene matches. CDR1 and CDR2 (germline): MRHNA, SNTAGT. The CDR3 loop is CASRKSRTSGRPSWREQYV. CDR3 DNA sequence: TGTGCCAGCAGGAAAAGCCGGACTAGCGGGAGGCCCAGCTGGAGGGAGCAGTACGTC.

The J gene is TRBJ2-3, the V gene TRBV9; 10 bases agree with TRBD1. The CDR3 length is 14 residues. Germline values: CDR1 SGDLS, CDR2 YYNGEE. Trimming removed 3 bases from V and 5 bases from J; junction bases left unmatched: 3. The CDR3 protein is CASSAGTGEDTQYF. CDR3 nucleotide sequence: TGTGCCAGCAGCGCCGGGACAGGGGAAGATACGCAGTATTTT.

The chain couples TRBV11-1 to TRBJ1-2, with D unresolved. CDR3 length: 13 amino acids. The germline V gene has CDR1 SGHAT and CDR2 FQDESV (reference sequence). V was clipped by 4 bases and J by 0 bases, with 6 bases between them. The DNA for the CDR3 is TGTGCCAGCAGCTATACTCCTAACTATGGCTACACCTTC. Amino acid sequence: CASSYTPNYGYTF.

The gene calls are TRBV5-1 and TRBJ1-6, with D maybe TRBD1 (6 bases). This CDR3 has 15 amino acids. The V and J ends lost 2 bases and 5 bases respectively, with 11 bases between them. Germline V gene lookup returns CDR1 SGHRS and CDR2 YFSETQ. CDR3 region: CASSLQQGDNSPLHF. The CDR3 region has the DNA TGCGCCAGCAGCTTACAACAGGGAGATAATTCACCCCTCCACTTT.

The chain recombines TRBV7-8 with TRBJ2-2; the D gene is possibly TRBD1 (7 bases). Germline V gene sequence: CDR1 SGHVS, CDR2 FQNEAQ. Deletions cut 5 bases from V and 5 bases from J, with 18 bases between. The CDR3 loop spans 16 amino acids. CDR3 DNA sequence: TGTGCCAGCAGCCAGAGACAGGGTCTAGCGACCGGGGAGCTGTTTTTT. Its protein is CASSQRQGLATGELFF.

The CDR3: CASSLLRGSGVGNEQFF. The CDR3 coding sequence is TGTGCCAGCAGCCTGCTTCGCGGGAGTGGAGTAGGCAATGAGCAGTTCTTC. V and J are TRBV3-1 (or the pseudogene TRBV3-2) and TRBJ2-1, with TRBD2 matching 7 bases. V lost 4 bases, J lost 6 bases, and 15 bases stayed unmatched. CDR1 LGHDT and CDR2 YNNKEL come from the germline V gene (reference sequence). CDR3 length equals 17 residues.

The V and J genes are TRBV10-3 and TRBJ2-3; 13 positions match TRBD2. The CDR3 length is 16 residues. The V gene's germline CDR1 is ENHRY and CDR2 SYGVKD. With 6 bases clipped from V and 1 base from J, the junction kept 4 bases outside the gene matches. Here the CDR3 reads CAIRGTSGVGTDTQYF. The CDR3 region has the DNA TGTGCCATCAGAGGGACTAGCGGGGTAGGCACAGATACGCAGTATTTT.

The rearrangement links TRBV3-1 (or the pseudogene TRBV3-2) to TRBJ2-1, with 9 nucleotides matching TRBD2. Germline values: CDR1 LGHDT, CDR2 YNNKEL (reference sequence). This CDR3 has 15 amino acids. Trimming removed 1 base from V and 7 bases from J; junction bases left unmatched: 5. The CDR3 DNA reads TGTGCCAGCAGCCAAGTAACTAGCGGGTGGAATGAGCAGTTCTTC. As protein: CASSQVTSGWNEQFF.

The chain links TRBV5-1 to TRBJ1-2, with D perhaps matching TRBD1 (5 bases). The CDR3 has 11 amino acids. Trimming left V 4 bases short and J 8 bases short, with 9 bases between. Germline-derived CDR1 and CDR2 are SGHRS and YFSETQ. CDR3 sequence (DNA): TGCGCCAGCAGCCTCAGGGCCGGCTACACCTTC. Amino acids: CASSLRAGYTF.

V usage is TRBV10-3 and J usage is TRBJ1-1; 7 positions agree with TRBD1. V trimming: 3 bases; J trimming: 3 bases; junction bases outside the gene matches: 4. Germline loops: CDR1 ENHRY, CDR2 SYGVKD. There are 14 residues in the CDR3. CDR3 sequence (DNA): TGTGCCATCAGTGAAAGGGGGCCCGACACTGAAGCTTTCTTT. It encodes CAISERGPDTEAFF.

The CDR3 DNA is TGCGCCAGCAGTCCAGGTGGTAATGAGCAGTTCTTC. Protein product: CASSPGGNEQFF. The chain has TRBV5-1 and TRBJ2-1; D call uncertain. V gave up 5 bases and J gave up 7 bases, with 10 bases separating them. The CDR3 has 12 residues. Germline loops: CDR1 SGHRS, CDR2 YFSETQ.

V usage is TRBV12-3 or TRBV12-4 and J usage is TRBJ2-3; tentatively, D is TRBD1 (6 bases). The CDR3 contains 13 residues. V was shortened by 2 bases and J by 11 bases, with 14 bases between the two germline ends. CDR3 residues: CASSLPDRLKQYF. For the CDR3, the DNA is TGTGCCAGCAGTTTACCCGACAGGTTAAAGCAGTATTTT.

The chain carries TRBV7-2 and TRBJ2-3; the D is unclear. Germline V lookup: CDR1 SGHTA, CDR2 FQGNSA. The CDR3 consists of 14 residues. The V and J ends lost 1 base and 0 bases respectively, with 5 bases between them. This chain's CDR3 is CASSLEQSTDTQYF. The CDR3 DNA reads TGTGCCAGCAGCTTAGAACAGAGCACAGATACGCAGTATTTT.

The chain recombines TRBV6-1 with TRBJ1-1; D not certain. The CDR3 runs to 12 residues. Trimming stripped 2 bases from V and 11 bases from J, with 12 bases between. CDR1 is MNHNS, CDR2 SASEGT, per germline. CDR3 amino acids: CASSETSLGAFF. Written as DNA, the CDR3 is TGTGCCAGCAGTGAAACTAGCCTGGGGGCTTTCTTT.